A selection of T cell receptor beta chains follows, all from one sample in a study of control samples from healthy donors and cancer patients. Clones were read by immunoSEQ multiplex PCR, and TCRdb kept only the in-frame ones, dropping some. The table shows approximately 150,000 clones, with approximately 91% occurring only once. Sequenced sample: blood. Receptor source: a man aged 25 to 40 in good health. Each CDR3 is given with its conserved first and last residue. The D gene is left open where the match is weak. A clone size is listed for some rows: how often the clone was seen (once, few, many), or a class if it is expanded.

>TRBV7-2|NA|NA|TRBJ1-2
TGTGCCAGCAGCTTAGGATCGGCTTCCGTTGGCTATGGCTACACCTTC
CASSLGSASVGYGYTF
>TRBV27|NA|TRBD1|TRBJ1-2
TGTGCCAGCACCAGGACAGGCCTGTACTATGGCTACACCTTC
CASTRTGLYYGYTF
>TRBV28|NA|TRBD1|TRBJ1-2
TGTGCCAGCAGCCGGCCGGGACAGGGATACTATGGCTACACCTTC
CASSRPGQGYYGYTF
>TRBV2|NA|NA|TRBJ2-5
TGTGCCACCAACCAGACAGGCAAAGAGACCCAGTACTTC
CATNQTGKETQYF
>TRBV25-1|NA|NA|TRBJ1-1
TGTGCCAGCAGTGACCTTAGTGGCACTGAAGCTTTCTTT
CASSDLSGTEAFF
>TRBV6-5|NA|NA|TRBJ1-4
TGTGCCAGCAGTTCGGTTTCATCTAATGAAAAACTGTTTTTT
CASSSVSSNEKLFF
>TRBV9|NA|TRBD1|TRBJ2-7
TGTGCCAGCAGCCCCGAGGGGACAGGGGGGTACGAGCAGTACTTC
CASSPEGTGGYEQYF
>TRBV10-2|NA|NA|TRBJ2-6
TGCGCCACATCACCTTGGGCGTTCTATCTTACTTTC
CATSPWAFYLTF
>TRBV6-6|NA|TRBD2|TRBJ2-1
TGTGCCAGCAGCCCCCGCAACCGACTAGCGGGGGTTCCAAGCTCCTACAATGAGCAGTTCTTC
CASSPRNRLAGVPSSYNEQFF
>TRBV7-6|NA|TRBD1|TRBJ2-7
TGTGCCAGCAGCGCCTACCGGGACAGGGGCTACGAGCAGTACTTC
CASSAYRDRGYEQYF
>TRBV9|NA|TRBD2|TRBJ2-1
TGTGCCAGCAGCGTAGTCCCCTCGGGGGGGCCGGTATCCTACAATGAGCAGTTCTTC
CASSVVPSGGPVSYNEQFF
>TRBV27|NA|NA|TRBJ1-6
TGTGCCAGCAGTTTATGGGCGGGGAGCTCCTATAATTCACCCCTCCACTTT
CASSLWAGSSYNSPLHF
>TRBV5-4|NA|NA|TRBJ1-1
TGTGCCAGCAGATCCCACGGGGGCAGTTGGAACACTGAAGCTTTCTTT
CASRSHGGSWNTEAFF
>TRBV6-5|NA|TRBD1|TRBJ1-5
TGTGCCAGCAGCCGGACAGGGGGCGAGTCTCAGCCCCAGCATTTT
CASSRTGGESQPQHF
>TRBV3-1/TRBV3-2|NA|NA|TRBJ2-3
TGTGCCGCAAGTCTCACTAGCCCCTCAGATACGCAGTATTTT
CAASLTSPSDTQYF
>TRBV10-3|NA|NA|TRBJ1-1
TGTGCCATCAGAGTGACAACTTCGGACACTGAAGCTTTCTTT
CAIRVTTSDTEAFF
>TRBV7-9|NA|NA|TRBJ1-2
TGTGCCAGCAGCTTAGTATACGACTATGGCTACACCTTC
CASSLVYDYGYTF
>TRBV6-5|NA|NA|TRBJ1-2
TGTGCCAGCAGTCGCACGAAGCTCTATGGCTACACCTTC
CASSRTKLYGYTF
>TRBV11-2|NA|TRBD1|TRBJ1-1
TGTGCCAGCAGCCCCGACAGGGCCACTGAAGCTTTCTTT
CASSPDRATEAFF
>TRBV4-1|NA|NA|TRBJ1-2
TGCGCCAGCGGGGGACTGACATATGGCTACACCTTC
CASGGLTYGYTF
>TRBV12-5|once|NA|TRBJ1-1
TGTGCTAGTGGTTGGAACACTGAAGCTTTCTTT
CASGWNTEAFF
>TRBV2|NA|NA|TRBJ2-1
TGTGCCAGCAGTGAACAGCTCTACAATGAGCAGTTCTTC
CASSEQLYNEQFF
>TRBV10-1|NA|NA|TRBJ2-3
TGCGCCAGCAGGGCCTTGGGACTTACAGAAGATACGCAGTATTTT
CASRALGLTEDTQYF
>TRBV7-6|NA|NA|TRBJ2-2
TGTGCCAGCAGCTTGGGGACCCCGAACACCGGGGAGCTGTTTTTT
CASSLGTPNTGELFF
>TRBV5-4|NA|NA|TRBJ1-1
TGTGCCAGCAGCCCCGGGACGGTCATGAACACTGAAGCTTTCTTT
CASSPGTVMNTEAFF
>TRBV5-4|few|TRBD1|TRBJ1-6
TGTGCCAGCAGCTCACCGGGACAGGGGTTTTCACCCCTCCACTTT
CASSSPGQGFSPLHF
>TRBV7-2|NA|TRBD1|TRBJ2-7
TGTGCCAGCAGCTTGCAGGGGGCGGGGGAGCAGTACTTC
CASSLQGAGEQYF
>TRBV28|NA|TRBD1|TRBJ1-1
TGTGCCAGCAGTTTACTTCAACAGGGGGCCCTGAACACTGAAGCTTTCTTT
CASSLLQQGALNTEAFF
>TRBV24-1|NA|TRBD1|TRBJ2-4
TGTGCCACCAGTTCCAAAGGGGGACAGGGGGACATTCAGTACTTC
CATSSKGGQGDIQYF
>TRBV6-1|NA|NA|TRBJ2-3
TGTGCCAGCAGTGAAACCTCATGGGGACATACGCAGTATTTT
CASSETSWGHTQYF
>TRBV30|NA|NA|TRBJ2-7
TGTGCCTGGAGTTTAACGGGGAGCTCCTACGAGCAGTACTTC
CAWSLTGSSYEQYF
>TRBV27|NA|NA|TRBJ1-1
TGTGCCAGCAGTTTAATGTTGAACACTGAAGCTTTCTTT
CASSLMLNTEAFF
>TRBV7-9|once|NA|TRBJ2-1
TGTGCCAGCAGCTTACCCCCTCTTGAGGCGGGGAGATCCTACAATGAGCAGTTCTTC
CASSLPPLEAGRSYNEQFF
>TRBV7-8|few|NA|TRBJ1-6
TGTGCCAGCAGCTTAGTGCTCAGGGAGAATTCACCCCTCCACTTT
CASSLVLRENSPLHF
>TRBV11-3|NA|NA|TRBJ2-7
TGTGCCAGCAGCTCGGAGAAGGGGGGGGGATCCTACGAGCAGTACTTC
CASSSEKGGGSYEQYF
>TRBV3-1/TRBV3-2|NA|NA|TRBJ1-1
TGTGCCAGCAGCCAAGTCACAGGGACGGTTGCTTTCTTT
CASSQVTGTVAFF
>TRBV28|NA|NA|TRBJ2-2
TGTGCCAGCAGTTTACCGGGAAGCACCGGGGAGCTGTTTTTT
CASSLPGSTGELFF
>TRBV27|NA|TRBD2|TRBJ2-5
TGTGCCAGCAGTGCCCGCGGGGGTCAAAAAGAGACCCAGTACTTC
CASSARGGQKETQYF
>TRBV15|few|TRBD1|TRBJ2-3
TGTGCCACCAGCAGAGAAACAGGGGACAGCACAGATACGCAGTATTTT
CATSRETGDSTDTQYF
>TRBV30|NA|NA|TRBJ2-1
TGTGCCTGGAGTGTAGGGTCGGTGCTCTACAATGAGCAGTTCTTC
CAWSVGSVLYNEQFF
>TRBV28|NA|TRBD1|TRBJ1-2
TGTGCCAGCAGCCCGACAGGGGACTATGGCTACACCTTC
CASSPTGDYGYTF
>TRBV28|NA|TRBD2|TRBJ2-1
TGTGCCAGCAGTTTATGGCTAGCGGGGGGGAATAATGAGCAGTTCTTC
CASSLWLAGGNNEQFF
>TRBV30|NA|NA|TRBJ2-2
TGTGCCTGCCCGGGTAACCACGCCGCGGGGGAGCTGTTTTTT
CACPGNHAAGELFF
>TRBV6-6|once|NA|TRBJ1-4
TGTGCCAGCAGTTACTACACTCCAGGTGAAAAACTGTTTTTT
CASSYYTPGEKLFF
>TRBV27|NA|NA|TRBJ1-5
TGTGCCAGCAGTTTCTCCGGGTACTCCAATCAGCCCCAGCATTTT
CASSFSGYSNQPQHF
>TRBV6-1|few|NA|TRBJ2-7
TGTGCCAGCAGTGAAGCGTTAAACTCCTACGAGCAGTACTTC
CASSEALNSYEQYF
>TRBV28|NA|NA|TRBJ2-3
TGTGCCAGCAGTGAACTAGGGTCAACAGATACGCAGTATTTT
CASSELGSTDTQYF
>TRBV7-6|NA|NA|TRBJ1-5
TGTGCCAGCAGCTTAGAACTGAAATTCTATAGCAATCAGCCCCAGCATTTT
CASSLELKFYSNQPQHF
>TRBV9|NA|NA|TRBJ1-1
TGTGCCAGCAGCGAGCATACAGGGCGGAACACTGAAGCTTTCTTT
CASSEHTGRNTEAFF
>TRBV30|NA|TRBD1|TRBJ2-7
TGTGCCTGGGCCAAACAGGGGCGGTCATACTACGAGCAGTACTTC
CAWAKQGRSYYEQYF
>TRBV10-1|few|TRBD1|TRBJ2-7
TGCGCCAGGGGGACAGGGGGCTCCTACGAGCAGTACTTC
CARGTGGSYEQYF
>TRBV9|NA|NA|TRBJ1-2
TGTGCCAGCAGCGACGGCTATGGCTACACCTTC
CASSDGYGYTF
>TRBV3-1/TRBV3-2|NA|NA|TRBJ2-3
TGTGCCAGCAGTCAGGCCCCCCTCAGAGGTCCAGATACGCAGTATTTT
CASSQAPLRGPDTQYF
>TRBV12-5|NA|NA|TRBJ2-3
TGTGCTAGTGGCAGCCGGGCAGATACGCAGTATTTT
CASGSRADTQYF
>TRBV12-3/TRBV12-4|NA|NA|TRBJ1-1
TGTGCCAGCAGTGCATATGGGTACGCTGAAGCTTTCTTT
CASSAYGYAEAFF
>TRBV3-1/TRBV3-2|NA|TRBD2|TRBJ2-3
TGTGCCAGCAGCCCTACGGGACTAGCGGGGGTTGCAGATACGCAGTATTTT
CASSPTGLAGVADTQYF